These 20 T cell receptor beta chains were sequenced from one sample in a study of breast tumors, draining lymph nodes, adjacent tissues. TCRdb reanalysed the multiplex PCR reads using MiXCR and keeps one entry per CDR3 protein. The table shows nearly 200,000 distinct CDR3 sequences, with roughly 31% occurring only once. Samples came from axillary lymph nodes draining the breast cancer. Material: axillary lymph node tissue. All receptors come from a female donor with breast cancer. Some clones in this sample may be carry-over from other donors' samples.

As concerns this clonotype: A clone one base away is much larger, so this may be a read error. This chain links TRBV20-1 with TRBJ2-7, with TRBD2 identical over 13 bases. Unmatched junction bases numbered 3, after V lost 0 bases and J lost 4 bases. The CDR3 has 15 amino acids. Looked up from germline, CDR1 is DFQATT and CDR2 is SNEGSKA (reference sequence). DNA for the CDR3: TGCAGTGCTAGAGAGACTAGCGGGGGGCCTTACGAGCAGTACTTC. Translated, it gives CSARETSGGPYEQYF.

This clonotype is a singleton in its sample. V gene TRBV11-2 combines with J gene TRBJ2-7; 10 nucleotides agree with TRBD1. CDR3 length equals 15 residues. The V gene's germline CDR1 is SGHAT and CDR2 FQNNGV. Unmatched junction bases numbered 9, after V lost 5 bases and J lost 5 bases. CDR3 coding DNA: TGTGCCAGCAGCCCCCAGGACAGGGGGAGAAACGAGCAGTACTTC. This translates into CASSPQDRGRNEQYF.

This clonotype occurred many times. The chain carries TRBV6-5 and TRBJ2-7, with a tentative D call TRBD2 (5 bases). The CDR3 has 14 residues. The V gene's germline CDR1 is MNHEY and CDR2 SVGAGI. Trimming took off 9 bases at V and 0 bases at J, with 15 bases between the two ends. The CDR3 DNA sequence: TGTGCCAGTAAAGGAGGCTCGAGCTCCTACGAGCAGTACTTC. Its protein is CASKGGSSSYEQYF.

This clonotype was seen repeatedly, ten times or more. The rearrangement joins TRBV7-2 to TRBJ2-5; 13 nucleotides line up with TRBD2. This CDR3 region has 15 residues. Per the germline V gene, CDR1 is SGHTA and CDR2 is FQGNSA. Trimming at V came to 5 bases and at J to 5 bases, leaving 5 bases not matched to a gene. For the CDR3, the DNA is TGTGCCAGCAGCCTACTAGCGGGAGGGCCGGAGACCCAGTACTTC. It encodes CASSLLAGGPETQYF. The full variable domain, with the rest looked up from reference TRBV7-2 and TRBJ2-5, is GAGVSQSPSNKVTEKGKDVELRCDPISGHTALYWYRQSLGQGLEFLIYFQGNSAPDKSGLPSDRFSAERTGGSVSTLTIQRTQQEDSAVYLCASSLLAGGPETQYFGPGTRLLVL.

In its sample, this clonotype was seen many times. The CDR3 sequence: CASSTTRGWYNEQFF. The CDR3 coding sequence is TGTGCCAGCAGCACGACTAGGGGATGGTACAATGAGCAGTTCTTC. The chain combines TRBV7-8 with TRBJ2-1, with a weak D call TRBD2 (6 bases). V was trimmed by 5 bases and J by 4 bases, leaving 15 bases between them. The CDR3 loop spans 15 amino acids. Germline V gene data show CDR1 as SGHVS and CDR2 as FQNEAQ.

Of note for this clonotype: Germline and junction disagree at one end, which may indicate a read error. The CDR3 sequence is CASSCATSGLGNIIF. DNA for the CDR3: TGTGCCAGCAGTTGCGCGACTAGCGGGCTTGGTAACATAATCTTC. V is TRBV6-5 and J is TRBJ2-1; 10 positions agree with TRBD2. The CDR3 totals 15 residues. Per the germline V gene, CDR1 is MNHEY and CDR2 is SVGAGI.

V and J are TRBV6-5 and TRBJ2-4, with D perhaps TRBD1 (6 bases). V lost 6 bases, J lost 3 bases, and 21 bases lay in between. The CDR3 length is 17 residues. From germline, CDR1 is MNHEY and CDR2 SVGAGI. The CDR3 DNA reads TGTGCCAGCAGCCCGGGTCTTTGGGGGCGAGGCAAAAACATTCAGTACTTC. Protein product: CASSPGLWGRGKNIQYF.

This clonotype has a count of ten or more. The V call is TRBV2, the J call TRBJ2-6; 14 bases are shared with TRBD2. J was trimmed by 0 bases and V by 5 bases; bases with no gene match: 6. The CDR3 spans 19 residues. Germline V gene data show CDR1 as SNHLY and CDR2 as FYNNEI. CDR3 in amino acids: CASSRGLAGGISGANVLTF. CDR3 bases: TGTGCCAGCAGTAGAGGACTAGCGGGGGGCATCTCTGGGGCCAACGTCCTGACTTTC.

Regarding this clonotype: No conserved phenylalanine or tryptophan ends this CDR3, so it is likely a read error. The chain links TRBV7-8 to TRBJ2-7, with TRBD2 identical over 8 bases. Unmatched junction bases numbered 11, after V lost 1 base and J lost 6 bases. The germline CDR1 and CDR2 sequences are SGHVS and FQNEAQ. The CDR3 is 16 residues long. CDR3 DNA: TGTGCCAGCAGCTTAGTATTAGTAGCGGGGCAAAGCGAGCAGTACCTC. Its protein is CASSLVLVAGQSEQYL.

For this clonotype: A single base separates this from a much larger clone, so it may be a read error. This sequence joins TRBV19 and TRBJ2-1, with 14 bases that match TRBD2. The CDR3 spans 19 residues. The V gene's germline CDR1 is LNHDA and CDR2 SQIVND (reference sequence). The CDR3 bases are TGTGCCAGTAGTATTACAGGACTAGCGGGGGGCCCCTCCGACAATGCGCAGTTCTTC. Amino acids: CASSITGLAGGPSDNAQFF. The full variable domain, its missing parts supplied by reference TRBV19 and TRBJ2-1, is DGGITQSPKYLFRKEGQNVTLSCEQNLNHDAMYWYRQDPGQGLRLIYYSQIVNDFQKGDIAEGYSVSREKKESFPLTVTSAQKNPTAFYLCASSITGLAGGPSDNAQFFGPGTRLTVL.

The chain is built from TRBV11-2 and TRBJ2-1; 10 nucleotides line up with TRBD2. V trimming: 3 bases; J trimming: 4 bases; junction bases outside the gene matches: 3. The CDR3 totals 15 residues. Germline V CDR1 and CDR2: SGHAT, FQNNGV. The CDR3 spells CASSFRTSGYNEQFF. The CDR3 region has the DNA TGTGCCAGCAGCTTTAGGACTAGCGGTTACAATGAGCAGTTCTTC.

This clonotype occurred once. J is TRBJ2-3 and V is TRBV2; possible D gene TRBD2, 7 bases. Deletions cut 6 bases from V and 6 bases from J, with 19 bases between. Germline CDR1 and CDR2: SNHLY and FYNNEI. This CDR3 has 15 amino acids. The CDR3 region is CASRRGAGESDTQYF. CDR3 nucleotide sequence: TGTGCCAGCAGGAGGGGGGCGGGAGAAAGTGATACGCAGTATTTT. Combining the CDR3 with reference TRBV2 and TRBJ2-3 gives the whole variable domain EPEVTQTPSHQVTQMGQEVILRCVPISNHLYFYWYRQILGQKVEFLVSFYNNEISEKSEIFDDQFSVERPDGSNFTLKIRSTKLEDSAMYFCASRRGAGESDTQYFGPGTRLTVL.

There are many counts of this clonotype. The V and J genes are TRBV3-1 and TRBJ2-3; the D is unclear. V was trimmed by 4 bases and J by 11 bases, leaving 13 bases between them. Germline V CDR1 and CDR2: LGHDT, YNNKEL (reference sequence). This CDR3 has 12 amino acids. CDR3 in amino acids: CASSPTGLWQYF. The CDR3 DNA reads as TGTGCCAGCAGCCCCACCGGCCTCTGGCAGTATTTT.

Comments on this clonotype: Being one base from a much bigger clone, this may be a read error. The CDR3 nucleotides are TGTGTCAGCTCACTTCGGACACTGGGCGAGCAGTACTTC. Protein product: CVSSLRTLGEQYF. V gene TRBV18 combines with J gene TRBJ2-7; perhaps TRBD1 as D (5 bases). From germline, CDR1 is KGHSH and CDR2 LQKENI. The CDR3 totals 13 residues. The variable domain in full, with the rest retrieved from reference TRBV18 and TRBJ2-7, is NAGVMQNPRHLVRRRGQEARLRCSPMKGHSHVYWYRQLPEEGLKFMVYLQKENIIDESGMPKERFSAEFPKEGPSILRIQQVVRGDSAAYFCVSSLRTLGEQYFGPGTRLTVT.

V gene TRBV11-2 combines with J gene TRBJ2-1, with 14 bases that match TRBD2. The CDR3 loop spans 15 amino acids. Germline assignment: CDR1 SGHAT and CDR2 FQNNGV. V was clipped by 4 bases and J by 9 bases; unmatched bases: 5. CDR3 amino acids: CASSSQGLAGGEQFF. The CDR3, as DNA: TGTGCCAGCAGCTCACAAGGACTAGCGGGAGGTGAGCAGTTCTTC.

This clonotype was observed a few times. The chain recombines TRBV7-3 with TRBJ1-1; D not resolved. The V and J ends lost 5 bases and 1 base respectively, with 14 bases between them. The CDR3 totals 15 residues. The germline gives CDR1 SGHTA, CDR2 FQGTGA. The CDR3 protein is CASSLSRAGNTEAFF. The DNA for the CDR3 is TGTGCCAGCAGCCTGTCGAGAGCCGGGAACACTGAAGCTTTCTTT.

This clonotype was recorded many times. The CDR3 region is CASSIQGRGSGYTF. In nucleotides, the CDR3 is TGTGCCAGTAGTATCCAGGGGAGGGGCAGTGGCTACACCTTC. V and J are TRBV19 and TRBJ1-2, with D possibly TRBD1 on 6 matching bases. This CDR3 contains 14 residues. CDR1 and CDR2 (germline): LNHDA, SQIVND (reference sequence). Trimming removed 3 bases at V and 7 bases at J, with 15 bases between.

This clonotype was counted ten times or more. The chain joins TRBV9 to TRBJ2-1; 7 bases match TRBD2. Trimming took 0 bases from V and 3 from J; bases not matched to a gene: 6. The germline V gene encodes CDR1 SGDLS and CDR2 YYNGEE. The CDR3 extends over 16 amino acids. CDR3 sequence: CASSVGAGLLYNEQFF. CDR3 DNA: TGTGCCAGCAGCGTAGGGGCGGGACTACTCTACAATGAGCAGTTCTTC. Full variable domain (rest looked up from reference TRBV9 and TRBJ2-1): DSGVTQTPKHLITATGQRVTLRCSPRSGDLSVYWYQQSLDQGLQFLIQYYNGEERAKGNILERFSAQQFPDLHSELNLSSLELGDSALYFCASSVGAGLLYNEQFFGPGTRLTVL.

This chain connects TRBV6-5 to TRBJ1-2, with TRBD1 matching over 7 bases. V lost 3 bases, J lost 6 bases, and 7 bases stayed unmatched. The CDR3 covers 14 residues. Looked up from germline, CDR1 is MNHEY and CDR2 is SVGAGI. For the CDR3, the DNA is TGTGCCAGCAGTTATGGGGACAGCCGGGATGGCTACACCTTC. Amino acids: CASSYGDSRDGYTF.

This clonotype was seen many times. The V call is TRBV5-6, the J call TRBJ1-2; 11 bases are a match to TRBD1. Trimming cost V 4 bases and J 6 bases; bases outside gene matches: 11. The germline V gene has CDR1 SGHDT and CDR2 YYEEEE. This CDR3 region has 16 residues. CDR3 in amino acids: CASSPPGQGASNGYTF. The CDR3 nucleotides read TGTGCCAGCAGCCCTCCCGGACAGGGGGCATCAAATGGCTACACCTTC.